A selection of T cell receptor beta chains follows, all from one sample in a study of a mutant IDH1 vaccine in newly diagnosed glioma. Assay: immunoSEQ multiplex PCR; the TCRdb copy retains only in-frame clones and omits some. The repertoire holds around 54,000 clones, with more than 75% as singletons. For these TCRs, the target antigens are not known. The sample here was PBMCs, taken from a glioma patient whose treatment included an IDH1 peptide vaccine. The receptors derive from a man aged 35 to 55 with glioma. The CDR3 runs from the conserved cysteine through the conserved F or W. D genes are given only for firm matches. Not all rows give a size; the values are once, few, many and, for expanded clones, a class.

V,D,size,J,DNA,CDR3
TRBV15,NA,NA,TRBJ1-3,TGTGCCACCAGCAGAGATGGGTACACCATATATTTT,CATSRDGYTIYF
TRBV6-6,NA,NA,TRBJ2-7,TGTGCCAGCAGTTACGCCCAGGGATACGAGCAGTACTTC,CASSYAQGYEQYF
TRBV5-5,NA,NA,TRBJ1-5,TGTGCCAGCAGCTTAGGGGGGGGCAATCAGCCCCAGCATTTT,CASSLGGGNQPQHF
TRBV7-3,NA,NA,TRBJ2-2,TGTGCCAGCAGCACTCAGGGATCCACCGGGGAGCTGTTTTTT,CASSTQGSTGELFF
TRBV4-3,NA,once,TRBJ2-1,TGCGCCAGCAGCCAAGATAACGGACGGTGGAATGAGCAGTTCTTC,CASSQDNGRWNEQFF
TRBV14,NA,once,TRBJ2-3,TGTGCCAGCAGCCAAACAACAGATACGCAGTATTTT,CASSQTTDTQYF
TRBV9,TRBD1,NA,TRBJ2-7,TGTGCCAGCAGCGCCGGGACAGGGGTCTACGAGCAGTACTTC,CASSAGTGVYEQYF
TRBV7-9,NA,NA,TRBJ1-1,TGTGCCAGCAGCTTAAGGAGGGGAGAAGCTTTCTTT,CASSLRRGEAFF
TRBV7-3,NA,NA,TRBJ2-7,TGTGCCAGCAGCTTATTCCGGGATGGGGAGCAGTACTTC,CASSLFRDGEQYF
TRBV11-1,TRBD2,once,TRBJ2-7,TGTGCCAGCAGCTTATCTAGCGGGAGCTTAAGGTACGAGCAGTACTTC,CASSLSSGSLRYEQYF
TRBV27,NA,NA,TRBJ1-4,TGTGCCAGCAGTCCACGAAATTCCGGGACAACAGGGGAAAAACTGTTTTTT,CASSPRNSGTTGEKLFF